A selection of T cell receptor beta chains follows, all from one sample in a study of OX40 agonist ivuxolimab in advanced cancers. Assay: immunoSEQ multiplex PCR; the TCRdb copy retains only in-frame clones and omits some. The sample records 55,000 to 90,000 clones, just over 85% being singletons. The input for sequencing was CD4+ or CD8+ T cells sorted from blood, taken in a trial of the OX40 agonist ivuxolimab. These receptors were obtained from an adult with an advanced solid tumor such as melanoma, head and neck, liver or kidney cancer. CDR3s include the opening cysteine and the closing phenylalanine or tryptophan. The D gene is left open where the match is weak. The size field is filled for only some rows; it gives once, few, many or a size class.

TRBV27,TRBD1,-,TRBJ2-7,CASSLKPQGAQYF,TGTGCCAGCAGTTTAAAACCCCAGGGGGCTCAGTACTTC
TRBV7-9,-,once,TRBJ2-7,CASSLGGGYEQYF,TGTGCCAGCAGCTTGGGGGGAGGATACGAGCAGTACTTC
TRBV28,-,-,TRBJ1-2,CASSPGGQGLRYGYTF,TGTGCCAGCAGTCCGGGGGGGCAGGGGTTGAGATATGGCTACACCTTC
TRBV28,TRBD2,-,TRBJ2-2,CASSSSGRNTGELFF,TGTGCCAGCAGCTCTAGCGGAAGGAACACCGGGGAGCTGTTTTTT
TRBV29-1,TRBD1,-,TRBJ2-3,CSVTGGGYTDTQYF,TGCAGCGTAACAGGGGGTGGGTACACAGATACGCAGTATTTT
TRBV11-2,-,few,TRBJ2-7,CASSLVFQFIGVTYEQYF,TGTGCCAGCAGCTTAGTTTTCCAATTCATAGGGGTAACCTACGAGCAGTACTTC
TRBV28,TRBD2,-,TRBJ2-7,CASSFLAGGHYEQYF,TGTGCCAGCAGTTTCCTAGCGGGAGGGCACTACGAGCAGTACTTC
TRBV10-1,-,-,TRBJ1-2,CASSVAGSYGYTF,TGCGCCAGCAGTGTCGCAGGGTCCTATGGCTACACCTTC
TRBV5-6,TRBD1,-,TRBJ1-5,CASSLQGASSQPQHF,TGTGCCAGCAGCCTACAGGGGGCTTCCAGTCAGCCCCAGCATTTT
TRBV12-5,TRBD2,-,TRBJ2-5,CAWGGQETQYF,TGTGCCTGGGGGGGACAAGAGACCCAGTACTTC
TRBV6-5,-,-,TRBJ2-7,CASSYSTLGFGEQYF,TGTGCCAGCAGTTACTCGACTCTGGGGTTTGGGGAGCAGTACTTC
TRBV19,-,-,TRBJ2-1,CASSIAGYEQFF,TGTGCCAGTAGTATAGCAGGGTATGAGCAGTTCTTC
TRBV7-8,TRBD2,-,TRBJ2-3,CASSLAGTSPTDTQYF,TGTGCCAGCAGCTTAGCCGGGACTAGCCCCACAGATACGCAGTATTTT
TRBV9,TRBD1,-,TRBJ2-1,CASSVGQGRYNEQFF,TGTGCCAGCAGCGTAGGACAGGGACGCTACAATGAGCAGTTCTTC
TRBV10-3,TRBD2,-,TRBJ2-2,CAISRGTSGSVAGELFF,TGTGCCATCAGTAGGGGGACTAGCGGGAGTGTCGCCGGGGAGCTGTTTTTT
TRBV7-9,-,-,TRBJ1-1,CASGRGDTEAFF,TGTGCCAGCGGCAGGGGTGACACTGAAGCTTTCTTT
TRBV6-5,-,-,TRBJ2-1,CASKDRVNEQFF,TGTGCCAGCAAGGACCGGGTTAATGAGCAGTTCTTC
TRBV5-6,-,few,TRBJ2-1,CASSLAGTLGDNEQFF,TGTGCCAGCAGCTTGGCCGGGACTCTTGGGGACAATGAGCAGTTCTTC
TRBV6-5,TRBD1,once,TRBJ1-2,CASSYSGQGSYGYTF,TGTGCCAGCAGTTACTCGGGACAGGGGAGCTATGGCTACACCTTC
TRBV6-5,-,few,TRBJ1-2,CASSGTWYGYTF,TGTGCCAGCAGCGGGACCTGGTATGGCTACACCTTC
TRBV18,-,-,TRBJ2-7,CASSPSPGGDEQYF,TGTGCCAGCTCACCAAGTCCAGGTGGCGACGAGCAGTACTTC
TRBV28,-,-,TRBJ1-2,CASSQGKDGYTF,TGTGCCAGCAGTCAGGGAAAAGATGGCTACACCTTC
TRBV20-1,-,once,TRBJ2-3,CSARVTDTQYF,TGCAGTGCTAGAGTTACAGATACGCAGTATTTT
TRBV6-1,-,-,TRBJ1-3,CASRGSLNTIYF,TGTGCCAGCCGGGGCTCTCTGAACACCATATATTTT
TRBV6-1,TRBD1,-,TRBJ2-7,CASSTGGGYEQYF,TGTGCCAGCTCTACAGGGGGCGGGTACGAGCAGTACTTC
TRBV6-6,-,-,TRBJ2-7,CASSYSSNEQYF,TGTGCCAGCAGTTACTCGAGCAATGAGCAGTACTTC
TRBV30,-,-,TRBJ2-5,CAWIEGRKTQYF,TGTGCCTGGATCGAGGGCAGAAAGACCCAGTACTTC
TRBV2,TRBD1,-,TRBJ2-2,CASSARGNGELFF,TGTGCCAGCAGTGCCAGGGGGAACGGGGAGCTGTTTTTT
TRBV5-4,-,-,TRBJ2-7,CASSSKKDSYEQYF,TGTGCCAGCAGCTCAAAAAAAGACTCCTACGAGCAGTACTTC
TRBV11-2,-,-,TRBJ2-7,CASKVPSSYEQYF,TGTGCCAGCAAGGTACCCAGCTCCTACGAGCAGTACTTC
TRBV6-5,TRBD2,-,TRBJ2-1,CASRSPLAGGREEFF,TGTGCCAGCAGATCACCCCTAGCGGGGGGTAGGGAGGAGTTCTTC
TRBV5-4,TRBD2,-,TRBJ2-3,CASSSGLAGGLRYTQYF,TGTGCCAGCAGCTCGGGGCTAGCGGGGGGTCTCAGGTATACGCAGTATTTT
TRBV6-4,TRBD2,few,TRBJ2-3,CASSDSSGGADTQYF,TGTGCCAGCAGTGACTCTAGCGGGGGGGCAGATACGCAGTATTTT
TRBV2,-,-,TRBJ1-2,CASSEGQANYGYTF,TGTGCCAGCAGTGAAGGGCAGGCTAACTATGGCTACACCTTC
TRBV5-8,-,-,TRBJ1-2,CASSPDLSYGYTF,TGTGCCAGCAGCCCTGACCTTTCCTATGGCTACACCTTC
TRBV7-3,TRBD1,-,TRBJ2-7,CASSSTGEREQYF,TGTGCCAGCAGCTCCACAGGGGAGAGGGAGCAGTACTTC
TRBV5-1,-,-,TRBJ2-1,CASSFVGNEQFF,TGCGCCAGCAGCTTCGTAGGTAATGAGCAGTTCTTC
TRBV23-1,-,medium-sized,TRBJ2-5,CAPSRRGPQETQYF,TGCGCCCCCAGTCGCAGGGGTCCCCAAGAGACCCAGTACTTC
TRBV19,-,-,TRBJ1-1,CASSIHRPGTEAFF,TGTGCCAGTAGTATCCACCGCCCAGGCACTGAAGCTTTCTTT
TRBV6-5,TRBD1,-,TRBJ2-7,CASSYLGQGLYEQYF,TGTGCCAGCAGTTATCTGGGACAGGGACTCTACGAGCAGTACTTC
TRBV18,-,few,TRBJ2-7,CASSPAGAEQYF,TGTGCCAGCTCACCCGCGGGCGCCGAGCAGTACTTC
TRBV7-9,-,-,TRBJ1-2,CASSSTDGINYGYTF,TGTGCCAGCAGCTCTACGGACGGAATTAACTATGGCTACACCTTC
TRBV5-1,TRBD1,-,TRBJ1-6,CASRTGGDSPLHF,TGCGCCAGCAGAACAGGGGGCGATTCACCCCTCCACTTT
TRBV21-1,-,-,TRBJ2-4,CASTPTERGGLSKNIQYF,TGTGCCAGCACCCCCACAGAGCGGGGGGGCCTATCCAAAAACATTCAGTACTTC
TRBV6-1,TRBD1,-,TRBJ2-7,CASSERLTGVTYEQYF,TGTGCCAGCAGTGAACGCTTGACAGGGGTGACCTACGAGCAGTACTTC
TRBV5-4,-,-,TRBJ2-1,CASSAAGGGAYNEQFF,TGTGCCAGCAGCGCGGCAGGGGGAGGAGCCTACAATGAGCAGTTCTTC
TRBV7-2,-,-,TRBJ2-3,CASSLPRSSPDTQYF,TGTGCCAGCAGCTTACCTCGGTCGAGCCCAGATACGCAGTATTTT
TRBV6-4,TRBD2,-,TRBJ2-1,CALLDGTSRYNEQFF,TGTGCCCTATTGGACGGGACTAGCAGGTACAATGAGCAGTTCTTC
TRBV14,-,-,TRBJ1-1,CASSQDFVAFF,TGTGCCAGCAGCCAAGATTTCGTAGCTTTCTTT